These 20 T cell receptor beta chains came from one sample sequenced in a study of T cells in Graves' hyperthyroidism and ophthalmopathy (dated by TCRdb to between 2018 and 2021). Libraries were made using multiplex PCR. This sample was sequenced with an Illumina HiSeq 2000. The TCR beta CDR3 regions were amplified from RNA transcripts. The TCR CDR3 was subjected to a first round of RT-PCR using the HTBI primer set and the Qiagen OneStep RT-PCR kit. In TCRdb, the public reads were trimmed at Q25 with fastp and aligned with MiXCR, with productive beta chains retained. Identical CDR3 proteins give one entry, which carries the most common genes and DNA. The sample table shows about 600,000 distinct CDR3 sequences, and more than 15% are seen once. Jointly, the top ten make up roughly 3.5% of the sample. The sequenced sample consisted of blood. These receptors were collected from a woman aged 40-49 years with Graves' ophthalmopathy.

This clonotype was seen repeatedly, ten times or more. The rearrangement joins TRBV6-1 to TRBJ2-7; TRBD1 aligns across 8 bases. V lost 6 bases, J lost 6 bases, and 13 bases stayed unmatched. CDR1 is MNHNS and CDR2 is SASEGT in the germline V gene. This CDR3 spans 15 amino acids. The chain's CDR3 is CASSSSQGARLEQYF. DNA of the CDR3: TGTGCCAGCAGCTCGAGCCAGGGGGCGCGGCTCGAGCAGTACTTC.

CDR3 loop: CASSVLAGAGYEQFF. As DNA, the CDR3 is TGTGCCAGCAGCGTCTTAGCGGGAGCGGGCTATGAGCAGTTCTTC. This chain uses TRBV9 with TRBJ2-1; 9 nucleotides align to TRBD2. This CDR3 has 15 amino acids. In germline, CDR1 is SGDLS, CDR2 YYNGEE. V dropped 2 bases and J dropped 8; count of bases not matched to a gene: 8.

This clonotype was seen repeatedly, ten times or more. The chain carries TRBV6-1 and TRBJ2-1; TRBD2 is a possible D gene (5 bases). Trimming removed 3 bases from V and 5 bases from J, with 17 bases in between. Germline V gives CDR1 MNHNS, CDR2 SASEGT. The CDR3 is 16 residues long. The CDR3: CASSDPWEIGNNEQFF. CDR3 sequence (DNA): TGTGCCAGCAGTGACCCCTGGGAGATAGGAAACAATGAGCAGTTCTTC.

This clonotype was detected ten times or more. The chain combines TRBV6-1 with TRBJ2-7; the D gene is possibly TRBD2 (5 bases). The length of the CDR3 is 14 residues. Germline V gene data show CDR1 as MNHNS and CDR2 as SASEGT. V gave up 8 bases and J gave up 1 base, with 15 bases separating them. In DNA, the CDR3 is TGTGCCAGCGGAGGAGCTTCAGAGTCCTACGAGCAGTACTTC. Protein sequence: CASGGASESYEQYF.

The chain is built from TRBV7-8 and TRBJ1-5; D gene uncertain. V lost 5 bases to trimming and J lost 7 bases, with 18 bases between them. The CDR3 has 15 residues. Germline V gives CDR1 SGHVS, CDR2 FQNEAQ. CDR3 bases: TGTGCCAGCAGCCTGGCCCCACTATACGGCCAGCCCCAGCATTTT. It yields the protein CASSLAPLYGQPQHF.

This CDR3 reads CSARGPRRDTQYF. CDR3 coding DNA: TGCAGTGCTAGAGGACCCCGGCGGGATACGCAGTATTTT. The chain combines TRBV20-1 with TRBJ2-3; D not resolved. CDR3 length: 13 residues. Germline V gives CDR1 DFQATT, CDR2 SNEGSKA (reference sequence). The germline V and J ends were trimmed by 1 base and 6 bases, with 11 bases remaining between them.

A few counts support this clonotype. This chain joins TRBV30 and TRBJ2-2; the D gene could be TRBD1 or TRBD2 (5 bases each). Germline V CDR1 and CDR2: GTSNPN, SVGIG (reference sequence). V was shortened by 5 bases and J by 2 bases, with 12 bases between the two germline ends. The CDR3 loop spans 14 amino acids. The CDR3 coding sequence is TGTGCCTGGGCTGGGGCGGGTAACACCGGGGAGCTGTTTTTT. Amino acids: CAWAGAGNTGELFF.

This clonotype occurred many times. The V and J genes are TRBV7-8 and TRBJ2-7, with 11 bases fitting TRBD2. J lost 5 bases, V lost 4 bases, and 7 bases had no gene match. Germline CDR1 SGHVS, CDR2 FQNEAQ. The CDR3 contains 15 residues. The CDR3 here is CASSSRSGRADEQYF. The CDR3 DNA follows: TGTGCCAGCAGCTCCCGTAGCGGGAGGGCGGACGAGCAGTACTTC.

Concerning this clonotype itself: This could be a read error, since a much larger clone is one nucleotide away. The V gene is TRBV12-3 or TRBV12-4, the J gene TRBJ2-1; D is unresolved. The V gene lost 1 base and the J gene lost 0 bases, with 7 bases spanning the gap. The CDR3 totals 15 residues. The CDR3: CASSLVTGSYNEQFF. The CDR3 bases are TGTGCCAGCAGTTTAGTAACGGGCTCCTACAATGAGCAGTTCTTC.

This clonotype was counted only a few times. The chain couples TRBV10-3 to TRBJ1-2, with D unclear. There are 13 residues in the CDR3. The germline V gene has CDR1 ENHRY and CDR2 SYGVKD. Between the trimmed V and J ends, which lost 2 bases and 2 bases, there was a span of 6 bases. The CDR3 sequence is CAISEEPNYGYTF. For the CDR3, the DNA is TGTGCCATCAGTGAGGAACCGAACTATGGCTACACCTTC.

Only a few counts were recorded for this clonotype. The rearrangement links TRBV2 to TRBJ1-6; 7 nucleotides match TRBD1. Germline lookup yields CDR1 SNHLY and CDR2 FYNNEI. There are 16 residues in the CDR3. Trimming at V came to 8 bases and at J to 6 bases, leaving 13 bases not matched to a gene. The CDR3 loop is CASQLLGTAPNSPLHF. As DNA, the CDR3 is TGTGCCAGCCAGCTTCTAGGGACAGCGCCTAATTCACCCCTCCACTTT.

This chain links TRBV27 with TRBJ1-6; 9 bases align to TRBD1. This CDR3 has 16 amino acids. CDR1 and CDR2 from the germline V gene are MNHEY and SMNVEV (reference sequence). V lost 6 bases to trimming and J lost 4 bases; unmatched junction nucleotides: 7. The CDR3 sequence: CASSRDRGSYNSPLHF. DNA of the CDR3: TGTGCCAGCAGCCGAGACAGGGGGTCATATAATTCACCCCTCCACTTT.

This clonotype was found a few times. The rearrangement links TRBV14 to TRBJ2-7, with TRBD1 identical over 8 bases. CDR3 length equals 16 residues. The V and J ends lost 0 bases and 2 bases, in that order; junction bases with no gene match: 6. Germline assignment: CDR1 SGHDN and CDR2 FVKESK. The CDR3 sequence: CASSQERGTGAYEQYF. CDR3 sequence (DNA): TGTGCCAGCAGCCAAGAACGGGGGACAGGAGCCTACGAGCAGTACTTC. Using reference TRBV14 and TRBJ2-7 for the parts outside the CDR3, the full variable domain is EAGVTQFPSHSVIEKGQTVTLRCDPISGHDNLYWYRRVMGKEIKFLLHFVKESKQDESGMPNNRFLAERTGGTYSTLKVQPAELEDSGVYFCASSQERGTGAYEQYFGPGTRLTVT.

This clonotype was counted ten times or more. The chain combines TRBV12-3 or TRBV12-4 with TRBJ2-3, with a possible D match to TRBD1 (5 bases). V lost 2 bases and J 0 bases, leaving 9 bases between the germline ends. The CDR3 covers 15 residues. The CDR3 DNA follows: TGTGCCAGCAGTTTACAGGGCAGCAGCACAGATACGCAGTATTTT. As protein: CASSLQGSSTDTQYF.

This clonotype appeared a single time. A much larger clone differs by one base, so this may be a read error. This chain links TRBV20-1 with TRBJ2-3, with a weak D call TRBD1 (6 bases). V lost 4 bases and J lost 4, with 12 bases in between. Per germline, CDR1 DFQATT and CDR2 SNEGSKA (reference sequence). The CDR3 contains 13 residues. The DNA for the CDR3 is TGCAGTGCTACGGGGACACACGCAGATACGCAGTATTTT. Its protein is CSATGTHADTQYF.

This clonotype was recorded a few times. The chain employs TRBV5-8 and TRBJ2-5; 7 nucleotides line up with TRBD2. Germline V CDR1 and CDR2: SGHTS, YDEGEE. J was trimmed by 0 bases and V by 2 bases; bases with no gene match: 7. This CDR3 has 16 residues. CDR3: CASSLGSGGHQETQYF. CDR3 nucleotide sequence: TGTGCCAGCAGCTTAGGGTCGGGGGGACACCAAGAGACCCAGTACTTC.

This clonotype was detected a few times. The rearrangement uses TRBV10-3 and TRBJ2-3; D may correspond to TRBD1 or TRBD2 (5 bases each). The CDR3 consists of 13 residues. In germline, CDR1 is ENHRY, CDR2 SYGVKD. V shed 8 bases and J shed 2 bases, with 11 bases lying between them. The CDR3 sequence is CAIQRGPTDTQYF. CDR3 DNA: TGTGCCATCCAGAGGGGCCCCACAGATACGCAGTATTTT.

The chain is built from TRBV4-1 and TRBJ1-2, with 9 bases that match TRBD1. Germline V lookup: CDR1 MGHRA, CDR2 YSYEKL. The junction had 6 bases not matched to a gene; V was cut back by 2 bases and J by 5 bases. The CDR3 covers 15 residues. DNA for the CDR3: TGCGCCAGCAGCCAACCTCGGGACAGGGTATATGGCTACACCTTC. Protein sequence: CASSQPRDRVYGYTF.

This clonotype has a handful of counts. V gene TRBV12-3 or TRBV12-4 combines with J gene TRBJ1-1; D is possibly TRBD1 (5 bases). The CDR3 has 16 amino acids. Trimming left V 3 bases short and J 1 base short, with 15 bases between. The CDR3 DNA sequence: TGTGCCAGCAGTTTTCCTCGGGCGGGGACGAACACTGAAGCTTTCTTT. Residues: CASSFPRAGTNTEAFF.

This chain links TRBV2 with TRBJ1-5; D perhaps matches TRBD1 (5 bases). The germline gives CDR1 SNHLY, CDR2 FYNNEI. The length of the CDR3 is 15 residues. V lost 2 bases and J 2 bases, leaving 10 bases between the germline ends. CDR3 residues: CASSEMWGGNQPQHF. The CDR3 nucleotides are TGTGCCAGCAGTGAAATGTGGGGCGGCAATCAGCCCCAGCATTTT.